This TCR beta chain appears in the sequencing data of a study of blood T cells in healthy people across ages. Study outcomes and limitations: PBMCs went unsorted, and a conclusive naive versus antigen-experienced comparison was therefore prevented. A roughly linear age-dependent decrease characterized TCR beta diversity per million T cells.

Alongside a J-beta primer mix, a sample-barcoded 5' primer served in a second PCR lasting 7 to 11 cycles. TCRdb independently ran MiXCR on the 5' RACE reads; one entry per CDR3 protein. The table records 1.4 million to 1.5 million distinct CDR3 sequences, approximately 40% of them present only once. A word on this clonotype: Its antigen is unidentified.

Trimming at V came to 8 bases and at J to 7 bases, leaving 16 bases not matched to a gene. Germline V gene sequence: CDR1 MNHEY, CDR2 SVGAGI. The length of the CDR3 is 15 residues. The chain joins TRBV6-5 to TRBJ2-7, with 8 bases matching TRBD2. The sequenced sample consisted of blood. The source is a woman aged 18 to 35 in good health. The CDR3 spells CASGPDGSGAWEQYF. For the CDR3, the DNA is TGTGCCAGCGGACCAGACGGTAGCGGGGCGTGGGAGCAGTACTTC.